One sample yielded the 24 T cell receptor beta chains listed below, sequenced in a study of shared clonotypes between healthy human individuals. The protocol was immunoSEQ multiplex PCR, while the TCRdb copy is restricted to in-frame clones and leaves out a portion. The sample records about 820,000 clones, about 92% being singletons. Naive CD8 cells lacked CD45RO, underwent positive selection for CCR7 and left out terminally differentiated effector memory CD45RA+ cells. The sequencing input was naive CD8+ T cells sorted from blood. The source is a man aged 25 to 40 in good health.

The chain links TRBV7-8 to TRBJ1-4, with 7 bases lining up with TRBD1. Looked up from germline, CDR1 is SGHVS and CDR2 is FQNEAQ. After removal of 6 bases from V and 4 bases from J, the junction contained 2 bases not matched to a gene. CDR3 length: 13 amino acids. The CDR3 sequence is CASRDRINEKLFF. CDR3 nucleotides: TGTGCCAGCAGGGACAGGATTAATGAAAAACTGTTTTTT. The full variable domain, completed using reference TRBV7-8 and TRBJ1-4, is GAGVSQSPRYKVAKRGQDVALRCDPISGHVSLFWYQQALGQGPEFLTYFQNEAQLDKSGLPSDRFFAERPEGSVSTLKIQRTQQEDSAVYLCASRDRINEKLFFGSGTQLSVL.

This chain links TRBV4-1 with TRBJ1-2, with D possibly TRBD1 on 5 matching bases. This CDR3 has 16 residues. V lost 0 bases and J lost 8, with 19 bases in between. Germline values: CDR1 MGHRA, CDR2 YSYEKL. The DNA of the CDR3 is TGCGCCAGCAGCCAAGATTCCACGGGGGTTCGAGCAGGCTACACCTTC. Translating it yields CASSQDSTGVRAGYTF.

To note about this clone: One end of the junction fails to match germline, which may point to a read error. The V gene is TRBV6-5, the J gene TRBJ2-1; TRBD1 matches at 12 bases. The CDR3 has 15 residues. The germline V gene encodes CDR1 MNHEY and CDR2 SVGAGI. The CDR3 nucleotides are TGTGCCAGCAGGCTGGGACAGGGGGCCTATAATGAGCAGTTCTTC. This encodes CASRLGQGAYNEQFF.

V gene TRBV27 combines with J gene TRBJ2-2; D is tentatively TRBD1 or TRBD2 (5 bases each). Looked up from germline, CDR1 is MNHEY and CDR2 is SMNVEV (reference sequence). The CDR3 runs 15 residues. Trimming removed 2 bases from V and 4 bases from J, with 11 bases in between. The CDR3 DNA reads as TGTGCCAGCAGTTTAAGTGGGGACCGCACCGGGGAGCTGTTTTTT. Encoded protein: CASSLSGDRTGELFF.

The rearrangement joins TRBV4-1 to TRBJ1-4; D is ambiguous. The CDR3 length is 12 residues. Germline loops: CDR1 MGHRA, CDR2 YSYEKL. Trimming pared 2 bases from V and 6 bases from J, leaving 4 bases between. The CDR3 spells CASSQPYEKLFF. CDR3 sequence (DNA): TGCGCCAGCAGCCAACCCTATGAAAAACTGTTTTTT.

This rearrangement joins TRBV10-3 to TRBJ1-1; D call uncertain. The V and J ends lost 0 bases and 1 base respectively, with 9 bases between them. The CDR3 runs 15 residues. Germline V gene lookup returns CDR1 ENHRY and CDR2 SYGVKD. The CDR3 is CAISESVQKNTEAFF. CDR3 DNA: TGTGCCATCAGTGAGTCGGTACAGAAGAACACTGAAGCTTTCTTT.

The chain employs TRBV14 and TRBJ1-2, with 9 positions matching TRBD1. The CDR3 length is 15 residues. Germline V gene sequence: CDR1 SGHDN, CDR2 FVKESK. V lost 3 bases to trimming and J lost 5 bases; unmatched junction nucleotides: 7. For the CDR3, the DNA is TGTGCCAGCAGCCAGGCCCGGGACAGGGTGTATGGCTACACCTTC. Amino acid sequence: CASSQARDRVYGYTF.

This chain uses TRBV9 with TRBJ2-2; possibly TRBD2 for D (5 bases). Germline assignment: CDR1 SGDLS and CDR2 YYNGEE. The CDR3 length is 15 residues. The V end was cut by 3 bases, the J end by 5 bases, with 14 bases between. The CDR3 DNA sequence: TGTGCCAGCAGCGGTAGTGGGTGGACTACCGGGGAGCTGTTTTTT. Protein sequence: CASSGSGWTTGELFF.

This sequence joins TRBV27 and TRBJ2-7, with 7 bases that match TRBD1. V shed 5 bases, J shed 3 bases, and the junction held 13 bases outside the gene matches. Germline V gives CDR1 MNHEY, CDR2 SMNVEV (reference sequence). The CDR3 covers 16 residues. CDR3: CASSAISGTDYYEQYF. The CDR3 nucleotides are TGTGCCAGCAGTGCGATCTCCGGGACAGATTACTACGAGCAGTACTTC.

The rearrangement joins TRBV7-2 to TRBJ2-7; either TRBD1 or TRBD2 may fit D (5 bases each). V was cut by 5 bases and J by 5 bases, with 16 bases left in between. Germline V lookup: CDR1 SGHTA, CDR2 FQGNSA. The CDR3 spans 14 residues. For the CDR3, the DNA is TGTGCCAGCAGCCTATGGGGGAATAACAACGAGCAGTACTTC. This gives the protein CASSLWGNNNEQYF. Using reference TRBV7-2 and TRBJ2-7 for the parts outside the CDR3, the full variable domain is GAGVSQSPSNKVTEKGKDVELRCDPISGHTALYWYRQSLGQGLEFLIYFQGNSAPDKSGLPSDRFSAERTGGSVSTLTIQRTQQEDSAVYLCASSLWGNNNEQYFGPGTRLTVT.

The chain carries TRBV28 and TRBJ1-5; no definite D call. Trimming pared 1 base from V and 11 bases from J, leaving 15 bases between. This CDR3 has 14 residues. Germline assignment: CDR1 MDHEN and CDR2 SYDVKM. The CDR3 loop reads CASSLFTEYATQHF. DNA of the CDR3: TGTGCCAGCAGTTTATTCACAGAATACGCAACCCAGCATTTT.

CDR3 coding DNA: TGTGCCAGCAGCTCAATTACAGGGAACAATCAGCCCCAGCATTTT. It codes for CASSSITGNNQPQHF. The rearrangement links TRBV7-9 to TRBJ1-5, with a possible D match to TRBD1 (6 bases). V dropped 4 bases and J dropped 3 bases, with 13 bases sitting between them. The CDR3 has 15 amino acids. Germline V gene sequence: CDR1 SEHNR, CDR2 FQNEAQ (reference sequence).

The chain employs TRBV4-1 and TRBJ2-7; TRBD2 might be the D (6 bases). With 0 bases removed from V and 0 bases from J, the gap between germline ends came to 18 bases. CDR1 MGHRA and CDR2 YSYEKL come from the germline V gene. The CDR3 is made up of 18 amino acids. The chain's CDR3 is CASSQEGPQSSGSYEQYF. The CDR3 nucleotides read TGCGCCAGCAGCCAAGAAGGCCCTCAGAGTAGCGGCTCCTACGAGCAGTACTTC.

The table lists this clone with a count of one. Just one base apart from a much larger clone, this may be a read error. The genes are TRBV4-1 and TRBJ2-7; 9 bases align to TRBD2. CDR1 is MGHRA, CDR2 YSYEKL, per germline. There are 13 residues in the CDR3. Trimming took 3 bases from V and 3 from J; bases not matched to a gene: 0. The CDR3 sequence is CASSQTSGYEQYF. As DNA, the CDR3 is TGCGCCAGCAGCCAGACTAGCGGCTACGAGCAGTACTTC.

V and J are TRBV6-1 and TRBJ2-1; D not resolved. CDR3 length: 13 residues. Trimming removed 7 bases at V and 4 bases at J, with 11 bases between. CDR1 is MNHNS, CDR2 SASEGT, per germline. CDR3 nucleotide sequence: TGTGCCAGCAACAGACCACTATACAATGAGCAGTTCTTC. The encoded protein is CASNRPLYNEQFF.

The chain recombines TRBV7-9 with TRBJ2-7; a possible D gene is TRBD1 (6 bases). Trimming left V 4 bases short and J 3 bases short, with 22 bases between. The CDR3 totals 17 residues. CDR1 is SEHNR and CDR2 is FQNEAQ in the germline V gene (reference sequence). CDR3 coding DNA: TGTGCCAGCAGCTCTGTTGTCCCGGACAGTGCAAACTACGAGCAGTACTTC. Encoded protein: CASSSVVPDSANYEQYF.

The rearrangement joins TRBV6-6 to TRBJ1-5; D is possibly TRBD1 (5 bases). The CDR3 is 16 residues long. In germline, CDR1 is MNHNY, CDR2 SVGAGI (reference sequence). Trimming removed 0 bases from V and 4 bases from J, with 13 bases in between. The CDR3 sequence: CASSYSPGGENQPQHF. CDR3 sequence (DNA): TGTGCCAGCAGTTACTCGCCCGGGGGGGAAAATCAGCCCCAGCATTTT.

The CDR3 DNA reads as TGTGCCAGCAGTTACCGTAGGGGCAATCAGCCCCAGCATTTT. As protein: CASSYRRGNQPQHF. This chain joins TRBV6-5 and TRBJ1-5; D call uncertain. The CDR3 runs 14 residues. The V gene lost 2 bases and the J gene lost 2 bases, with 7 bases spanning the gap. Germline V CDR1 and CDR2: MNHEY, SVGAGI.

The chain carries TRBV5-6 and TRBJ1-2; perhaps TRBD1 as D (6 bases). This CDR3 is 13 amino acids long. Deletions cut 4 bases from V and 6 bases from J, with 13 bases between. In germline, CDR1 is SGHDT, CDR2 YYEEEE. In nucleotides, the CDR3 is TGTGCCAGCAGCCCCGTCCGGACAGATGGCTACACCTTC. It is translated as CASSPVRTDGYTF.

The V and J genes are TRBV6-6 and TRBJ1-1; 9 bases are shared with TRBD1. CDR3 size: 15 residues. The ends lost 6 bases at V and 4 bases at J; junction bases unmatched: 9. Germline lookup yields CDR1 MNHNY and CDR2 SVGAGI (reference sequence). Written as DNA, the CDR3 is TGTGCCAGCAGACAACCCGGGACAGGGACCACTGAAGCTTTCTTT. Translated: CASRQPGTGTTEAFF.

The V call is TRBV7-9, the J call TRBJ2-3; D may match TRBD1 or TRBD2 (5 bases each). Germline assignment: CDR1 SEHNR and CDR2 FQNEAQ (reference sequence). Trimming cost V 1 base and J 6 bases, with 11 bases left between them. CDR3 length equals 14 residues. The CDR3 region has the DNA TGTGCCAGCAGCTTAGAGGGGAGCAGGGATACGCAGTATTTT. This translates into CASSLEGSRDTQYF.

The rearrangement joins TRBV15 to TRBJ1-5, with D perhaps matching TRBD1 (5 bases). CDR1 and CDR2 (germline): LNHNV, YYDKDF (reference sequence). V was cut by 0 bases and J by 5 bases, with 17 bases left in between. CDR3 length equals 17 residues. The CDR3 loop is CATSRDKGGGGDQPQHF. DNA of the CDR3: TGTGCCACCAGCAGAGATAAAGGTGGGGGAGGTGATCAGCCCCAGCATTTT.

This sequence joins TRBV4-1 and TRBJ2-3; D not certain. In germline, CDR1 is MGHRA, CDR2 YSYEKL. Trimming pared 5 bases from V and 6 bases from J, leaving 6 bases between. The CDR3 is 11 residues long. CDR3 amino acids: CASSGPDTQYF. The CDR3 region has the DNA TGCGCCAGCAGCGGTCCGGATACGCAGTATTTT.

This clone was seen a single time. The chain has TRBV13 and TRBJ2-1, with 8 bases lining up with TRBD2. CDR3 length: 14 residues. CDR1 and CDR2 (germline): PRHDT, FYEKMQ (reference sequence). After removal of 5 bases from V and 10 bases from J, the junction contained 10 bases not matched to a gene. CDR3 sequence: CASSHRGGAEEQFF. CDR3 bases: TGTGCCAGCAGCCACCGGGGGGGGGCGGAGGAGCAGTTCTTC.